These T cell receptor beta chains were read from a single sample in a study of OX40 agonist ivuxolimab in advanced cancers. The table came from immunoSEQ multiplex PCR; TCRdb's copy has only in-frame clones and leaves some out. The table has 65,000 to 80,000 clones, about 93% seen once; the top ten hold roughly 6.4%. Sequenced material: CD4+ or CD8+ T cells sorted from blood, taken in a trial of the OX40 agonist ivuxolimab. The receptor set was obtained from an adult with an advanced solid tumor such as melanoma, head and neck, liver or kidney cancer. Both conserved end residues are part of each CDR3. The order of the fields is V gene, J gene, CDR3 protein.

V gene: TRBV5-6
J gene: TRBJ2-7
CDR3 protein: CASSLGGTGRLYEQYF

V gene: TRBV27
J gene: TRBJ2-1
CDR3 protein: CASSPAGPRNEQFF

V gene: TRBV6-5
J gene: TRBJ2-1
CDR3 protein: CASSWGQGIYNEQFF

V gene: TRBV2
J gene: TRBJ1-4
CDR3 protein: CATQGTTNEKLFF

V gene: TRBV27
J gene: TRBJ1-5
CDR3 protein: CASSLQEGRPQHF

V gene: TRBV30
J gene: TRBJ1-1
CDR3 protein: CAWSVGYRTEAFF

V gene: TRBV27
J gene: TRBJ2-7
CDR3 protein: CASRATGAIFYEQYF

V gene: TRBV7-6
J gene: TRBJ1-1
CDR3 protein: CASSLDTTTEAFF

V gene: TRBV11-2
J gene: TRBJ2-7
CDR3 protein: CASSLGVYEQYF

V gene: TRBV4-1
J gene: TRBJ2-7
CDR3 protein: CASSQRTGGSYEQYF

V gene: TRBV6-5
J gene: TRBJ1-4
CDR3 protein: CASSQGGLVYEKLFF

V gene: TRBV13
J gene: TRBJ2-7
CDR3 protein: CASSLGQNPSYEQYF

V gene: TRBV29-1
J gene: TRBJ2-1
CDR3 protein: CSVGLVHDSYNEQFF

V gene: TRBV19
J gene: TRBJ2-3
CDR3 protein: CASSHEADTQYF

V gene: TRBV9
J gene: TRBJ2-3
CDR3 protein: CASSVRGRPTDTQYF

V gene: TRBV6-5
J gene: TRBJ2-7
CDR3 protein: CASSYGTSKYF

V gene: TRBV5-1
J gene: TRBJ2-5
CDR3 protein: CASSLGGGIQETQYF

V gene: TRBV19
J gene: TRBJ1-1
CDR3 protein: CASSTFGDPMNTEAFF

V gene: TRBV19
J gene: TRBJ2-5
CDR3 protein: CASSIFGPLNQETQYF

V gene: TRBV7-9
J gene: TRBJ2-1
CDR3 protein: CASSTWTSASSYNEQFF

V gene: TRBV4-1
J gene: TRBJ1-1
CDR3 protein: CASSTRTGRLEAFF

V gene: TRBV29-1
J gene: TRBJ2-3
CDR3 protein: CSVPMGGREQYF

V gene: TRBV27
J gene: TRBJ1-2
CDR3 protein: CASSFGLNYGYTF

V gene: TRBV9
J gene: TRBJ2-3
CDR3 protein: CASSVGGGRARDTQYF

V gene: TRBV28
J gene: TRBJ2-7
CDR3 protein: CASSLAVGQAIPEQYF

V gene: TRBV13
J gene: TRBJ1-1
CDR3 protein: CASSLGITNTEAFF

V gene: TRBV27
J gene: TRBJ1-4
CDR3 protein: CASSLSGQGREKLFF

V gene: TRBV18
J gene: TRBJ2-1
CDR3 protein: CASSLRDGSLQYEQFF

V gene: TRBV7-6
J gene: TRBJ1-5
CDR3 protein: CASSLRDRADQPQHF

V gene: TRBV5-1
J gene: TRBJ2-5
CDR3 protein: CASSFTEYQETQYF

V gene: TRBV27
J gene: TRBJ2-3
CDR3 protein: CASSLIGTDAADTQYF

V gene: TRBV29-1
J gene: TRBJ2-7
CDR3 protein: CSVVFWNEQYF

V gene: TRBV11-2
J gene: TRBJ2-1
CDR3 protein: CASSHPYNEQFF

V gene: TRBV25-1
J gene: TRBJ2-1
CDR3 protein: CASSELLAFGTVYNEQFF

V gene: TRBV11-2
J gene: TRBJ2-5
CDR3 protein: CASSSAFSGQETQYF

V gene: TRBV5-6
J gene: TRBJ2-7
CDR3 protein: CASSLGSSYEQYF

V gene: TRBV23-1
J gene: TRBJ1-1
CDR3 protein: CARLIGQLNTEAFF

V gene: TRBV27
J gene: TRBJ1-5
CDR3 protein: CASSLVTGSNQPQHF

V gene: TRBV11-3
J gene: TRBJ2-3
CDR3 protein: CASSTAPGTGGRDTQYF

V gene: TRBV27
J gene: TRBJ2-2
CDR3 protein: CASSSRQGNPWELFF

V gene: TRBV19
J gene: TRBJ1-5
CDR3 protein: CASSMKPGDNQPQHF

V gene: TRBV13
J gene: TRBJ2-2
CDR3 protein: CASSFGTGNTGELFF

V gene: TRBV9
J gene: TRBJ2-1
CDR3 protein: CASSATGDYNEQFF

V gene: TRBV29-1
J gene: TRBJ1-1
CDR3 protein: CSVVGGNTEAFF

V gene: TRBV30
J gene: TRBJ2-1
CDR3 protein: CAWSPGQGDEQFF

V gene: TRBV6-6
J gene: TRBJ1-2
CDR3 protein: CASIGQGPLSNYGYTF

V gene: TRBV27
J gene: TRBJ2-5
CDR3 protein: CASRLRGGETQYF

V gene: TRBV27
J gene: TRBJ2-5
CDR3 protein: CASSPFPRGETQYF

V gene: TRBV6-5
J gene: TRBJ2-1
CDR3 protein: CASSFTDSSYNEQFF

V gene: TRBV18
J gene: TRBJ1-4
CDR3 protein: CASSHLTPATNEKLFF

V gene: TRBV28
J gene: TRBJ2-2
CDR3 protein: CASTPGLAGGRNTGELFF

V gene: TRBV20-1
J gene: TRBJ2-7
CDR3 protein: CSAVGNEQYF

V gene: TRBV4-1
J gene: TRBJ2-3
CDR3 protein: CASSSPGGTDTQYF